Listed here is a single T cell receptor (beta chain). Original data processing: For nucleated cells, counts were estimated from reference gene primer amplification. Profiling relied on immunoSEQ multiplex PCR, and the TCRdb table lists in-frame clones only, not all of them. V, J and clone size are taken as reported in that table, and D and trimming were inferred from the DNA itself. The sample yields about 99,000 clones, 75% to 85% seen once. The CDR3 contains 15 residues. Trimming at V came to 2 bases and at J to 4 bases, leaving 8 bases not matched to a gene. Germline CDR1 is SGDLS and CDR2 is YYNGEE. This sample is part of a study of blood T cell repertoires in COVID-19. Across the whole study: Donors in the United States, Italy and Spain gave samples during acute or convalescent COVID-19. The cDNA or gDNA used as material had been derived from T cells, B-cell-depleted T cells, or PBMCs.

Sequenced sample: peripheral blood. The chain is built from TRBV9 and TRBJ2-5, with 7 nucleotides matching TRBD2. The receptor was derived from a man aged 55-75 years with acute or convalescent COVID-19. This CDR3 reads CASSVLAGEGETQYF. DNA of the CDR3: TGTGCCAGCAGCGTCCTGGCGGGGGAGGGAGAGACCCAGTACTTC. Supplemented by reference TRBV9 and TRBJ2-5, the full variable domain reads DSGVTQTPKHLITATGQRVTLRCSPRSGDLSVYWYQQSLDQGLQFLIQYYNGEERAKGNILERFSAQQFPDLHSELNLSSLELGDSALYFCASSVLAGEGETQYFGPGTRLLVL.